The clone carrying this T cell receptor beta chain was detected only a few times. The antigen is not known. Unique molecular identifiers were attached to individual cDNA molecules. TCRdb re-analysed the 5' RACE reads in MiXCR, keeping a single row per CDR3 protein. This sample has tens of thousands of distinct CDR3 sequences; over 12% occur once, and the top ten carry around 3%. The record originates from a study of early T cells in non-severe SARS-CoV-2 infection. As for the study in general: The authors sequenced bulk RNA from unsorted whole blood, leaving chains unpaired. Study-wide results and limits: Matching against VDJdb likely underestimated virus-specific expansions, favoring anti-spike CD8.

J gave up 7 bases and V 5 bases, and 11 bases lay outside the gene matches. The germline V gene encodes CDR1 MNHNS and CDR2 SASEGT. This CDR3 spans 16 amino acids. The chain couples TRBV6-1 to TRBJ1-1; 12 bases align to TRBD1. The sample taken for sequencing was whole blood. This TCR derives from an adult who was a healthcare worker with PCR-confirmed SARS-CoV-2 infection or an uninfected control (not recorded which). The CDR3 loop reads CASSPRDRGPVDEAFF. CDR3 DNA sequence: TGTGCCAGCAGTCCACGGGACAGGGGGCCGGTAGATGAAGCTTTCTTT.